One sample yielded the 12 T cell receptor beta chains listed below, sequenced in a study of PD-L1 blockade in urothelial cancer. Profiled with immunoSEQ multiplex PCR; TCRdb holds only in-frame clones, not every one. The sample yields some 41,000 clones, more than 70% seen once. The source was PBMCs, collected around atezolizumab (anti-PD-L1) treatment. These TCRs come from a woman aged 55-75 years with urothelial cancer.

CDR3 protein: CASRLGDRENEKLFF. The CDR3 DNA is TGTGCCAGCAGGCTTGGGGACAGGGAGAATGAAAAACTGTTTTTT. V and J are TRBV7-9 and TRBJ1-4; 9 nucleotides match TRBD1. Germline-derived CDR1 and CDR2 are SEHNR and FQNEAQ (reference sequence). The CDR3 contains 15 residues. V was pared by 6 bases and J by 5 bases, with 7 bases of the junction left unmatched.

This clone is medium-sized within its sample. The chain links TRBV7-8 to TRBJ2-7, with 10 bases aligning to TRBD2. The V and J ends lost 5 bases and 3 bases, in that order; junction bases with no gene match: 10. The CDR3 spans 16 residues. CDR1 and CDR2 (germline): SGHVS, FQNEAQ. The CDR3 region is CASSHKLAGIDYEQYF. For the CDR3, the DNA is TGTGCCAGCAGCCACAAACTAGCGGGGATTGACTACGAGCAGTACTTC.

CDR3 protein: CASSYTGSRGYTF. The CDR3 coding sequence is TGTGCCAGCAGCTATACGGGTTCTCGTGGCTACACCTTC. This chain uses TRBV27 with TRBJ1-2, with unresolved D. The length of the CDR3 is 13 residues. Germline CDR1 and CDR2: MNHEY and SMNVEV (reference sequence). With 6 bases removed from V and 7 bases from J, the gap between germline ends came to 15 bases.

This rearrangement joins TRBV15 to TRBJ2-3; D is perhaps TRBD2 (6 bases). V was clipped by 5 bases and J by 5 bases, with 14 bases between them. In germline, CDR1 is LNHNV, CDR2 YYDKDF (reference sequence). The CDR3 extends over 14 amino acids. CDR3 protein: CATSPGQGGDTQYF. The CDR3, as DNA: TGTGCCACCAGCCCAGGGCAGGGAGGAGATACGCAGTATTTT.

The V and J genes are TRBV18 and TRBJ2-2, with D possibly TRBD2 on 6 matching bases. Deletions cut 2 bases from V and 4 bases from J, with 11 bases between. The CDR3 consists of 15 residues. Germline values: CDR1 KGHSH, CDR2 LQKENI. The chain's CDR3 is CASSPGLKFTGELFF. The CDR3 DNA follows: TGTGCCAGCTCACCAGGACTAAAATTCACCGGGGAGCTGTTTTTT.

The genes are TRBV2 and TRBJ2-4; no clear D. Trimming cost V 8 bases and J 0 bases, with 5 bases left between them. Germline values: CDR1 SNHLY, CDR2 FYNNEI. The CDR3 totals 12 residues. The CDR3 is CASGLAKNIQYF. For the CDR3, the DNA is TGTGCCAGCGGGCTAGCCAAAAACATTCAGTACTTC.

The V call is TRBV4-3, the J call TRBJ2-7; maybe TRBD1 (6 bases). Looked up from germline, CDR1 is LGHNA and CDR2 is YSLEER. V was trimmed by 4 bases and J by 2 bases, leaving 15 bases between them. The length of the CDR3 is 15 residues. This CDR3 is CASSRGPGDTYEQYF. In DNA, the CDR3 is TGCGCCAGCAGCCGAGGGCCCGGGGACACCTACGAGCAGTACTTC.

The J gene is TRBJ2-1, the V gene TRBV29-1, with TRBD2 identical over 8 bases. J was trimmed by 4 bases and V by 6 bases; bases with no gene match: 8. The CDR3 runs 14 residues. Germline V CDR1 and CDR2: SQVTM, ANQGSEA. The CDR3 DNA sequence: TGCAGCGTGTTTGGAGCGGGAGCGTACAATGAGCAGTTCTTC. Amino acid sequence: CSVFGAGAYNEQFF.

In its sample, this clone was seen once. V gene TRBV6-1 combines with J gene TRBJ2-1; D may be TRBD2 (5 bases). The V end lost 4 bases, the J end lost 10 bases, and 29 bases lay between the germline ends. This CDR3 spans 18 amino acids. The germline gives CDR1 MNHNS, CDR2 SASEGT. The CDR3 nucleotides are TGTGCCAGCAGTGGGATCCACCTTTTCGGGAACTATCAAGCCGAGCAGTTCTTC. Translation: CASSGIHLFGNYQAEQFF.

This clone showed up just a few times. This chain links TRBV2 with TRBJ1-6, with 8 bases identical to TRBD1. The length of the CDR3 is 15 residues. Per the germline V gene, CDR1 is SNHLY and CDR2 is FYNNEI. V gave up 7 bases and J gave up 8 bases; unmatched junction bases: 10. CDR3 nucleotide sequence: TGTGCCAGCATAGAGGACAGGGTCGCCCATTCACCCCTCCACTTT. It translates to CASIEDRVAHSPLHF.

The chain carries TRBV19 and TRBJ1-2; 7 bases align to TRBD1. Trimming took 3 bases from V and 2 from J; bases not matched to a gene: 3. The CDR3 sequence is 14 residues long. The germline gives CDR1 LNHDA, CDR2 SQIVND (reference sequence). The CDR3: CASSMVDRNYGYTF. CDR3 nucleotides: TGTGCCAGTAGTATGGTGGACAGGAACTATGGCTACACCTTC.

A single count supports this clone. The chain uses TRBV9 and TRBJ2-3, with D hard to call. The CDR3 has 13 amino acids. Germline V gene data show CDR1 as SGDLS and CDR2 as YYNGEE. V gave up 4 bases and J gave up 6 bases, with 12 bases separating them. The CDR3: CASSSSPKDTQYF. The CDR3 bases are TGTGCCAGCAGCTCCTCCCCTAAGGATACGCAGTATTTT.